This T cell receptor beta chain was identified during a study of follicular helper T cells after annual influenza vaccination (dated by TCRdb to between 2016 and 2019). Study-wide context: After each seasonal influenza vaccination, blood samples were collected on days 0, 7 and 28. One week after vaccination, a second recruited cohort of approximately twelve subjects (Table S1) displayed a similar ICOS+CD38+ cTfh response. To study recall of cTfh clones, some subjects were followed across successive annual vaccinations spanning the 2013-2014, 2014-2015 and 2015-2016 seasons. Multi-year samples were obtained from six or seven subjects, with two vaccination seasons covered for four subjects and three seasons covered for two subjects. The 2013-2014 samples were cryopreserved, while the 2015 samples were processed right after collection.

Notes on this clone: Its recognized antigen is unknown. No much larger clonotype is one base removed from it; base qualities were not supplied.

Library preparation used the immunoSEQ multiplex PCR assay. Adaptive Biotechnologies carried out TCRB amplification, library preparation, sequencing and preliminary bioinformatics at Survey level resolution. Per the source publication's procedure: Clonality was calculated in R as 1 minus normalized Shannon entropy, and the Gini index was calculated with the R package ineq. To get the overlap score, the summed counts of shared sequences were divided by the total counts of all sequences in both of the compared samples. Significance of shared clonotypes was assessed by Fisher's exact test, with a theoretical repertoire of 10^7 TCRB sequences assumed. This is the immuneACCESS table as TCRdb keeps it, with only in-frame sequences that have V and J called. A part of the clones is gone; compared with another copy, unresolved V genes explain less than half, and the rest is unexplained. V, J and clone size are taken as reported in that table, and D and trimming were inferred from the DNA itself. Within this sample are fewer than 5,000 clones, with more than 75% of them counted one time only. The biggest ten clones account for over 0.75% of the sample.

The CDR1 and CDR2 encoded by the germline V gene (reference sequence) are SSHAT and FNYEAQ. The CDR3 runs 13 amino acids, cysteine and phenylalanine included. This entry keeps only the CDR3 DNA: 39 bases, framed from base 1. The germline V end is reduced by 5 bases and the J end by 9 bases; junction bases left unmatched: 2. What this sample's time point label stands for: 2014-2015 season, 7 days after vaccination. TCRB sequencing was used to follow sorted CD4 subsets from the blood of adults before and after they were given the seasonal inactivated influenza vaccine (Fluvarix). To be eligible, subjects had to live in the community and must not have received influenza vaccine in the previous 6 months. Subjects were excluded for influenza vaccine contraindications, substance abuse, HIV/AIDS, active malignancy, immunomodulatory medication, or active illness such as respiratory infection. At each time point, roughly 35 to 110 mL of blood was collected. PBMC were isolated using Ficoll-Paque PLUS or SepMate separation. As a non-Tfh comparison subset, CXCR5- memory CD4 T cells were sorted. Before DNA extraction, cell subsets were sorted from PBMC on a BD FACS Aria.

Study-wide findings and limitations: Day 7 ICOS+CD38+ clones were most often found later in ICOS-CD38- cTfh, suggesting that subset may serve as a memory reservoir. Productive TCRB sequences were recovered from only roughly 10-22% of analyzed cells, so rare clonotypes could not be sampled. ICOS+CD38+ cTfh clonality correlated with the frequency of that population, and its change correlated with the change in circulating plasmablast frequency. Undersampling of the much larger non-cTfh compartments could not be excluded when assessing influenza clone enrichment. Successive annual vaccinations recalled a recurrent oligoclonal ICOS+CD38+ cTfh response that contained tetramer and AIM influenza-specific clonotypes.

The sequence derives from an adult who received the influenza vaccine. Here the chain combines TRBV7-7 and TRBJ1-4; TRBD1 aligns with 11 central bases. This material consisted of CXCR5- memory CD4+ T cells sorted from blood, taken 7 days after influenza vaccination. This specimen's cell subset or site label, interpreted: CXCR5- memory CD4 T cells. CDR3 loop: CASSRDRGKKLFF. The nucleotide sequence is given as TGTGCCAGCAGCCGGGACAGGGGGAAAAAACTGTTTTTT.